These 32 T cell receptor beta chains came from one sample sequenced in a study of T cell repertoires in cytomegalovirus infection. TCRdb re-derived calls from the reads in MiXCR, one entry per CDR3 protein. The sample lists fewer than 1,000,000 distinct CDR3 sequences; roughly 30% were seen once. Their target antigens are unknown. This specimen was cultured CD8+ T cells from PBMCs, taken from culture after CMV antigen stimulation. The receptors stem from a human donor in good health (CMV status not recorded). Some clones in this sample may be carry-over from other donors' samples.

This clonotype was detected many times. The rearrangement uses TRBV7-6 and TRBJ1-1, with D hard to call. This CDR3 contains 14 residues. From germline, CDR1 is SGHVS and CDR2 FNYEAQ. Trimming stripped 5 bases from V and 6 bases from J, with 16 bases between. CDR3 DNA sequence: TGTGCCAGCAGCCCTCCCAACGGGAGCCCTGAAGCTTTCTTT. This encodes CASSPPNGSPEAFF.

Concerning this clonotype: Relative to the germline gene, one junction end is altered; a read error may explain this. This chain uses TRBV7-2 with TRBJ1-1; the D gene is possibly TRBD1 (5 bases). From germline, CDR1 is SGHTA and CDR2 FQGNSA. This CDR3 region has 15 residues. CDR3 DNA: TGTGTCAGCAGCTTAGAATTTGGTGGGGGGACTGAAGCTTTCTTT. Protein: CVSSLEFGGGTEAFF.

The chain is built from TRBV5-5 and TRBJ1-5; maybe TRBD1 (6 bases). CDR3 size: 16 residues. V gave up 3 bases and J gave up 2 bases, with 15 bases separating them. Germline assignment: CDR1 SGHKS and CDR2 YYEKEE (reference sequence). This CDR3 reads CASSSSRGSGNQPQHF. In DNA form, the CDR3 reads TGTGCCAGCAGCTCCTCAAGGGGGTCTGGCAATCAGCCCCAGCATTTT.

Only a few counts were recorded for this clonotype. The chain links TRBV27 to TRBJ2-7; no reliable D call. Germline V CDR1 and CDR2: MNHEY, SMNVEV (reference sequence). The V end was cut by 6 bases, the J end by 2 bases, with 11 bases between. This CDR3 contains 13 residues. CDR3 amino acids: CASSSLATYEQYF. CDR3 coding DNA: TGTGCCAGCAGCTCTCTCGCCACCTACGAGCAGTACTTC.

This clonotype turned up a few times. The V call is TRBV6-1, the J call TRBJ1-1; D remains unclear. The CDR3 covers 16 residues. CDR1 is MNHNS, CDR2 SASEGT, per germline. V lost 5 bases to trimming and J lost 3 bases, with 19 bases between them. The CDR3 DNA is TGTGCCAGCAGTACCCTCCCTCCCCGAGTGGACACTGAAGCTTTCTTT. Translated, it gives CASSTLPPRVDTEAFF.

In its sample, this clonotype was seen many times. The chain combines TRBV7-6 with TRBJ1-1; 10 bases map to TRBD1. Trimming cost V 5 bases and J 4 bases; bases outside gene matches: 4. The CDR3 is 14 amino acids. The germline CDR1 and CDR2 sequences are SGHVS and FNYEAQ. The CDR3, as DNA: TGTGCCAGCAGCGACAGGGGGCATGGCACTGAAGCTTTCTTT. Its translation: CASSDRGHGTEAFF.

The V call is TRBV6-5, the J call TRBJ1-2; unclear D gene. CDR1 and CDR2 from the germline V gene are MNHEY and SVGAGI. The CDR3 has 16 residues. V shed 7 bases and J shed 2 bases, with 20 bases lying between them. CDR3 bases: TGTGCCAGCACTCACTCATTAGCCGGGCCCAACTATGGCTACACCTTC. This gives the protein CASTHSLAGPNYGYTF.

This clonotype was picked up a small number of times. This chain uses TRBV6-2 or TRBV6-3 with TRBJ2-1; D is undetermined. The CDR3 spans 12 residues. V was shortened by 2 bases and J by 8 bases, with 7 bases between the two germline ends. Germline V gives CDR1 MNHEY, CDR2 SVGEGT. CDR3 residues: CASSYPGHEQFF. CDR3 sequence (DNA): TGTGCCAGCAGTTACCCCGGCCATGAGCAGTTCTTC.

This clonotype has only a few counts. V gene TRBV7-9 combines with J gene TRBJ2-5, with D tentatively TRBD1 (5 bases). Looked up from germline, CDR1 is SEHNR and CDR2 is FQNEAQ (reference sequence). The V gene lost 11 bases and the J gene lost 2 bases, with 9 bases spanning the gap. The CDR3 consists of 11 residues. The CDR3 nucleotides are TGTGCCTCTAAGGGGCAAGAGACCCAGTACTTC. Translation gives CASKGQETQYF.

V is TRBV11-1 and J is TRBJ2-1; D possibly corresponds to TRBD1 (6 bases). V lost 0 bases and J 1 base, leaving 13 bases between the germline ends. The CDR3 contains 17 residues. Per germline, CDR1 SGHAT and CDR2 FQDESV (reference sequence). CDR3 sequence: CASSLAVPGHSYNEQFF. For the CDR3, the DNA is TGTGCCAGCAGCTTAGCTGTTCCGGGACATTCCTACAATGAGCAGTTCTTC. Together with reference TRBV11-1 and TRBJ2-1, the CDR3 gives the full variable domain: EAEVAQSPRYKITEKSQAVAFWCDPISGHATLYWYRQILGQGPELLVQFQDESVVDDSQLPKDRFSAERLKGVDSTLKIQPAELGDSAMYLCASSLAVPGHSYNEQFFGPGTRLTVL.

The CDR3 loop is CASSFPTGEGQETQYF. As DNA, the CDR3 is TGTGCCAGCAGTTTCCCGACAGGGGAGGGCCAAGAGACCCAGTACTTC. The chain recombines TRBV6-6 with TRBJ2-5; possibly TRBD1 for D (8 bases). This CDR3 spans 16 amino acids. With 4 bases removed from V and 1 base from J, the gap between germline ends came to 16 bases. The V gene's germline CDR1 is MNHNY and CDR2 SVGAGI (reference sequence).

CDR3 sequence: CATREGTEAFF. CDR3 nucleotide sequence: TGTGCCACCAGGGAAGGTACTGAAGCTTTCTTT. The V call is TRBV6-6, the J call TRBJ1-1; a possible D gene is TRBD1 (5 bases). The CDR3 is 11 residues long. From germline, CDR1 is MNHNY and CDR2 SVGAGI (reference sequence). V lost 10 bases to trimming and J lost 5 bases, with 11 bases between them.

The rearrangement links TRBV6-2 or TRBV6-3 to TRBJ2-3; 11 nucleotides agree with TRBD1. The CDR3 runs to 14 residues. V gave up 5 bases and J gave up 5 bases; unmatched junction bases: 3. In germline, CDR1 is MNHEY, CDR2 SVGEGT. As DNA, the CDR3 is TGTGCCAGCAGTCGGACAGGGGGCCTAGATACGCAGTATTTT. Protein product: CASSRTGGLDTQYF.

This clonotype was recorded a few times. The V gene is TRBV7-6, the J gene TRBJ1-5; the D gene is possibly TRBD1 (6 bases). This CDR3 comprises 15 residues. With 5 bases removed from V and 6 bases from J, the gap between germline ends came to 17 bases. Germline V gene lookup returns CDR1 SGHVS and CDR2 FNYEAQ. The CDR3 DNA reads TGTGCCAGCAGCACCTGGACAGAAGAAGGTCAGCCCCAGCATTTT. This encodes CASSTWTEEGQPQHF.

J is TRBJ2-7 and V is TRBV6-6; tentative D call: TRBD2 (5 bases). The CDR3 length is 15 residues. CDR1 is MNHNY and CDR2 is SVGAGI in the germline V gene (reference sequence). Trimming took 4 bases from V and 2 from J, leaving 15 bases between them. The CDR3 is CASSSPGTGAYEQYF. In DNA form, the CDR3 reads TGTGCCAGCAGTTCTCCGGGCACCGGGGCCTACGAGCAGTACTTC.

This clonotype occurred a few times. The V call is TRBV7-9, the J call TRBJ2-2, with a weak D call TRBD1 (7 bases). V lost 5 bases, J lost 6 bases, and 16 bases lay in between. Germline loops: CDR1 SEHNR, CDR2 FQNEAQ (reference sequence). CDR3 length equals 15 residues. The CDR3 region has the DNA TGTGCCAGCAGCGGAGGGACAGACCCCCCCGGGGAGCTGTTTTTT. Protein product: CASSGGTDPPGELFF.

On this clonotype itself: A much bigger clone sits one base away, suggesting this may be a read error. The chain carries TRBV27 and TRBJ2-1; D remains unclear. CDR1 and CDR2 from the germline V gene are MNHEY and SMNVEV (reference sequence). The CDR3 is 12 residues long. The CDR3 is CASSNSYNEQIF. Written as DNA, the CDR3 is TGTGCCAGCAGCAACTCCTACAATGAGCAGATCTTC.

The gene calls are TRBV27 and TRBJ2-1, with D unresolved. V lost 6 bases, J lost 4 bases, and 16 bases lay in between. This CDR3 is 15 amino acids long. Looked up from germline, CDR1 is MNHEY and CDR2 is SMNVEV (reference sequence). This chain's CDR3 is CASSPGNRGYNEQFF. In nucleotides, the CDR3 is TGTGCCAGCAGCCCGGGCAACCGTGGGTACAATGAGCAGTTCTTC.

This rearrangement joins TRBV27 to TRBJ2-6; TRBD1 matches 7 bases. The J segment lost 17 bases and the V segment lost 4 bases, leaving 8 bases of the junction unmatched. CDR3 length: 12 residues. Germline assignment: CDR1 MNHEY and CDR2 SMNVEV (reference sequence). CDR3 protein: CASSSDRLSLTF. CDR3 DNA sequence: TGTGCCAGCAGTTCGGACAGGCTTTCCTTGACTTTC. Full variable domain (missing parts from reference TRBV27 and TRBJ2-6): EAQVTQNPRYLITVTGKKLTVTCSQNMNHEYMSWYRQDPGLGLRQIYYSMNVEVTDKGDVPEGYKVSRKEKRNFPLILESPSPNQTSLYFCASSSDRLSLTFGAGSRLTVL.

The chain has TRBV11-3 and TRBJ2-1, with TRBD1 matching over 7 bases. CDR1 and CDR2 from the germline V gene are SGHNT and YENEEA. V shed 5 bases and J 0 bases; nucleotides not matched to a gene: 7. The CDR3 covers 16 residues. DNA for the CDR3: TGTGCCAGCAGCCCTTACAGGGGTTCCTCCTACAATGAGCAGTTCTTC. Its protein is CASSPYRGSSYNEQFF.

This clonotype was detected ten times or more. The chain combines TRBV9 with TRBJ1-1, with 7 bases matching TRBD1. Germline loops: CDR1 SGDLS, CDR2 YYNGEE. The trim removed 2 bases at V and 4 bases at J, leaving 11 bases unmatched. The CDR3 sequence is 16 residues long. The CDR3 DNA reads TGTGCCAGCAGCGTTGCCAGGGGGATAGGGGTCACTGAAGCTTTCTTT. This gives the protein CASSVARGIGVTEAFF.

The chain carries TRBV6-6 and TRBJ1-5; D is possibly TRBD1 (6 bases). Germline V lookup: CDR1 MNHNY, CDR2 SVGAGI (reference sequence). CDR3 length: 14 residues. V dropped 6 bases and J dropped 5 bases, with 14 bases sitting between them. Here the CDR3 DNA reads TGTGCCAGCAGCTACGGGACACCGGATCAGCCCCAGCATTTT. Translation gives CASSYGTPDQPQHF.

This sequence joins TRBV19 and TRBJ2-2; TRBD2 matches at 12 bases. The CDR3 covers 17 residues. Unmatched junction bases numbered 6, after V lost 6 bases and J lost 1 base. Germline V gene data show CDR1 as LNHDA and CDR2 as SQIVND (reference sequence). The CDR3 bases are TGTGCCAGTAGCGCGGGACTAGCGGGTTTGAACACCGGGGAGCTGTTTTTT. This encodes CASSAGLAGLNTGELFF.

CDR3 sequence (DNA): TGTGCCAGCATCCCCCCCGAGAACACTGAAGCTTTCTTT. Amino acids: CASIPPENTEAFF. The chain recombines TRBV12-3 or TRBV12-4 with TRBJ1-1; no reliable D call. V was pared by 7 bases and J by 1 base, with 10 bases between. This CDR3 contains 13 residues.

The CDR3 coding sequence is TGTGCCAGTAGTATAGGGCAGATTGAGGCGGAGCTGTTTTTT. This sequence encodes CASSIGQIEAELFF. The chain links TRBV19 to TRBJ2-2; no clear D gene. V gave up 1 base and J gave up 10 bases, with 13 bases separating them. Germline-derived CDR1 and CDR2 are LNHDA and SQIVND (reference sequence). This CDR3 is built from 14 residues.

CDR3 residues: CASTWYQGAWETQYF. The CDR3 nucleotides are TGTGCCAGCACTTGGTACCAGGGGGCCTGGGAGACCCAGTACTTC. The V call is TRBV6-2 or TRBV6-3, the J call TRBJ2-5; 8 positions agree with TRBD1. Per the germline V gene, CDR1 is MNHEY and CDR2 is SVGEGT. The CDR3 runs 15 residues. The ends lost 7 bases at V and 5 bases at J; junction bases unmatched: 12.

The table lists this clonotype with a few counts. V usage is TRBV28 and J usage is TRBJ2-1, with TRBD2 matching 11 bases. The CDR3 is made up of 15 amino acids. Losses at the gene ends were 7 bases for V and 3 bases for J; bases not matched to a gene: 5. Germline CDR1 reads MDHEN; CDR2 reads SYDVKM. CDR3 in amino acids: CASILGLAGYNEQFF. The DNA for the CDR3 is TGTGCCAGCATCCTAGGACTAGCGGGCTACAATGAGCAGTTCTTC.

The CDR3 DNA reads as TGTGCCAGCAGCTACCAGGGATATGAAAAACTGTTTTTT. Translated, it gives CASSYQGYEKLFF. The V call is TRBV7-8, the J call TRBJ1-4; D perhaps matches TRBD1 (5 bases). Trimming cost V 4 bases and J 6 bases, with 9 bases left between them. The CDR3 contains 13 residues. Germline CDR1 SGHVS, CDR2 FQNEAQ.

The V gene is TRBV6-8, the J gene TRBJ2-3; D may correspond to TRBD1 or TRBD2 (6 bases each). V gave up 5 bases and J gave up 2 bases, with 8 bases separating them. Germline V CDR1 and CDR2: MNHGY, SAAAGT. This CDR3 has 13 amino acids. CDR3 region: CASSGGHTDTQYF. CDR3 DNA sequence: TGTGCCAGCAGTGGGGGGCACACAGATACGCAGTATTTT.

The chain uses TRBV4-3 and TRBJ1-4; weak D call: TRBD1 (5 bases). Trimming left V 0 bases short and J 8 bases short, with 13 bases between. This CDR3 is 15 amino acids long. The germline gives CDR1 LGHNA, CDR2 YSLEER. The DNA of the CDR3 is TGCGCCAGCAGCCAAGATCGGCGTCGGGACGAAAAACTGTTTTTT. Its translation is CASSQDRRRDEKLFF.

The table lists this clonotype with a few counts. The V call is TRBV12-3 or TRBV12-4, the J call TRBJ1-2; D may be TRBD1 (5 bases). V lost 2 bases and J 5 bases, leaving 15 bases between the germline ends. The CDR3 loop spans 15 amino acids. Here the CDR3 DNA reads TGTGCCAGCAGTTTATCCCCACGGGACCCTTATGGCTACACCTTC. Translating it yields CASSLSPRDPYGYTF.

This chain uses TRBV7-9 with TRBJ2-1, with D perhaps TRBD1 or TRBD2 (5 bases each). The V end lost 2 bases, the J end lost 3 bases, and 20 bases lay between the germline ends. Germline assignment: CDR1 SEHNR and CDR2 FQNEAQ (reference sequence). The CDR3 covers 18 residues. The CDR3 loop reads CASSLPRDLGPDYNEQFF. DNA for the CDR3: TGTGCCAGCAGCTTACCCCGGGACCTCGGCCCCGACTACAATGAGCAGTTCTTC. Full variable domain (missing parts from reference TRBV7-9 and TRBJ2-1): DTGVSQNPRHKITKRGQNVTFRCDPISEHNRLYWYRQTLGQGPEFLTYFQNEAQLEKSRLLSDRFSAERPKGSFSTLEIQRTEQGDSAMYLCASSLPRDLGPDYNEQFFGPGTRLTVL.